Listed below are T cell receptor beta chains from one sample, sequenced in a study of CD8 T cells in Susac syndrome. Each CDR3 protein gets one entry after TCRdb re-called the immunoSEQ multiplex PCR reads with MiXCR. The sample has about 240,000 distinct CDR3 sequences; less than 96% are singletons. Input material: CD4+ T cells from PBMCs. These receptors were collected from a human donor with Susac syndrome. The CDR3 runs from the conserved cysteine through the conserved F or W. The D gene is left open where the match is weak. Size is stated for part of the rows, as once, few or many counts, or as a class when the clone is expanded.

TRBV10-3,NA,14,NA,TRBJ2-3,CAISDRVGTDTQYF,TGTGCCATCAGTGACAGGGTGGGCACAGATACGCAGTATTTT
TRBV29-1,once,17,TRBD1,TRBJ2-3,CSASGQGTTSSTDTQYF,TGCAGCGCCTCAGGACAGGGGACGACCTCTAGCACAGATACGCAGTATTTT
TRBV2,NA,14,NA,TRBJ1-1,CASSVFRGDTEAFF,TGTGCCAGCAGTGTCTTCCGGGGGGACACTGAAGCTTTCTTT
TRBV5-4,NA,12,NA,TRBJ1-1,CASSPRQEEAFF,TGTGCCAGCAGCCCTCGCCAGGAAGAAGCTTTCTTT
TRBV23-1,NA,13,NA,TRBJ2-3,CASSVDYTDTQYF,TGCGCCAGCAGTGTGGACTACACAGATACGCAGTATTTT
TRBV12-3/TRBV12-4,NA,15,TRBD1,TRBJ2-3,CASRSQGAGTDTQYF,TGTGCCAGCAGATCGCAGGGGGCCGGCACAGATACGCAGTATTTT
TRBV3-1,NA,13,NA,TRBJ1-1,CASSQLMNTEAFF,TGTGCCAGCAGCCAACTGATGAACACTGAAGCTTTCTTT
TRBV29-1,NA,16,NA,TRBJ1-1,CSVEWSSFPQNTEAFF,TGCAGCGTTGAATGGTCCTCTTTCCCCCAGAACACTGAAGCTTTCTTT
TRBV29-1,NA,13,NA,TRBJ2-5,CSVERTEQETQYF,TGCAGCGTTGAGCGGACGGAGCAAGAGACCCAGTACTTC
TRBV29-1,NA,13,TRBD1,TRBJ2-7,CSVTGTVTYEQYF,TGCAGCGTGACCGGGACAGTTACCTACGAGCAGTACTTC
TRBV3-1,NA,18,NA,TRBJ2-7,CASSQAPLGGFRSYEQYF,TGTGCCAGCAGCCAAGCCCCACTAGGGGGATTCCGCTCCTACGAGCAGTACTTC
TRBV20-1,NA,10,NA,TRBJ2-1,CSAMLNEQFF,TGCAGTGCTATGTTGAATGAGCAGTTCTTC
TRBV25-1,once,13,TRBD2,TRBJ2-1,CASSRAGGHEQFF,TGTGCCAGCAGTCGGGCGGGGGGCCATGAGCAGTTCTTC
TRBV24-1,NA,16,NA,TRBJ2-7,CATSDWGGTGNPEQYF,TGTGCCACCAGTGATTGGGGTGGTACAGGGAACCCCGAGCAGTACTTC
TRBV2,NA,16,TRBD1,TRBJ1-5,CASSPMGGQGRQPQHF,TGTGCCAGCAGCCCGATGGGGGGACAGGGCAGGCAGCCCCAGCATTTT
TRBV5-1,NA,13,NA,TRBJ2-1,CASSFGARNEQFF,TGCGCCAGCAGCTTTGGCGCCCGCAATGAGCAGTTCTTC
TRBV12-5,NA,14,TRBD1,TRBJ2-7,CASGTGQGSNEQYF,TGTGCTAGTGGTACAGGACAGGGCAGCAACGAGCAGTACTTC
TRBV20-1,NA,15,NA,TRBJ1-5,CSVSQQGRGNQPQHF,TGCAGTGTATCCCAACAGGGAAGGGGCAATCAGCCCCAGCATTTT
TRBV29-1,NA,18,TRBD1,TRBJ1-5,CSVGRTGGFGVRNQPQHF,TGCAGCGTTGGGCGGACAGGGGGATTCGGTGTTCGCAATCAGCCCCAGCATTTT
TRBV1,NA,16,NA,TRBJ2-4,CTSSPLLAEAKNIQYF,TGCACCAGCAGCCCCTTGCTAGCAGAGGCCAAAAACATTCAGTACTTC
TRBV19,NA,18,NA,TRBJ2-6,CASSHPGHLSSGANVLTF,TGTGCCAGTAGTCACCCCGGGCATCTCAGCTCTGGGGCCAACGTCCTGACTTTC
TRBV7-9,few,14,NA,TRBJ2-7,CASSLGGSGYEQYF,TGTGCCAGCAGCTTAGGAGGTAGCGGCTACGAGCAGTACTTC
TRBV12-3/TRBV12-4,NA,14,NA,TRBJ1-5,CASSLVWGDQPQHF,TGTGCCAGCAGTTTAGTCTGGGGGGATCAGCCCCAGCATTTT
TRBV4-2,NA,17,TRBD2,TRBJ2-2,CASSQDVSLAATGELFF,TGTGCCAGCAGCCAAGATGTTTCACTAGCGGCCACCGGGGAGCTGTTTTTT
TRBV3-1,once,15,TRBD1,TRBJ1-2,CASSQVPQGVGGYTF,TGTGCCAGCAGCCAAGTCCCACAGGGGGTGGGAGGCTACACCTTC
TRBV3-1,NA,13,TRBD2,TRBJ2-7,CASSESGRPEQYF,TGTGCCAGCAGCGAAAGCGGGAGGCCCGAGCAGTACTTC
TRBV11-1,NA,14,TRBD1,TRBJ2-1,CASGKGTGRDEQFF,TGTGCCAGCGGTAAGGGGACAGGGAGGGATGAGCAGTTCTTC
TRBV11-2,NA,16,TRBD2,TRBJ2-2,CASIRIAGVVTGELFF,TGTGCCAGCATTCGTATTGCGGGAGTGGTCACCGGGGAGCTGTTTTTT
TRBV7-3,NA,18,TRBD2,TRBJ2-2,CASSLRTGGPSGTGELFF,TGTGCCAGCAGCTTAAGGACGGGAGGGCCCTCGGGCACCGGGGAGCTGTTTTTT
TRBV6-4,NA,13,NA,TRBJ1-5,CASSIQRNQPQHF,TGTGCCAGCAGTATCCAACGCAATCAGCCCCAGCATTTT
TRBV6-5,NA,15,TRBD1,TRBJ1-4,CASSSTGTGDEKLFF,TGTGCCAGCAGTTCCACGGGAACAGGGGATGAAAAACTGTTTTTT
TRBV18,few,14,NA,TRBJ1-5,CASSPGGGNQPQHF,TGTGCCAGCTCACCAGGGGGCGGCAATCAGCCCCAGCATTTT
TRBV18,medium-sized,11,NA,TRBJ2-5,CASSPQETQYF,TGTGCCAGCAGTCCCCAAGAGACCCAGTACTTC
TRBV12-3/TRBV12-4,NA,17,NA,TRBJ1-5,CASSLGAGGPIADVQHF,TGTGCCAGCAGTTTGGGGGCGGGGGGCCCAATTGCAGATGTCCAGCATTTT
TRBV7-2,NA,16,TRBD2,TRBJ2-7,CASSLAIGRALHEQYF,TGTGCCAGCAGCTTAGCGATCGGGAGGGCCCTCCACGAGCAGTACTTC
TRBV30,NA,13,NA,TRBJ1-2,CAWSTRGRDGYTF,TGTGCCTGGAGTACACGGGGGCGCGACGGCTACACCTTC
TRBV28,NA,13,TRBD1,TRBJ1-2,CASRTAGGGGYTF,TGTGCCAGCAGAACCGCAGGGGGAGGGGGCTACACCTTC
TRBV18,NA,17,TRBD2,TRBJ2-3,CASSPGTSGTHTDTQYF,TGTGCCAGCTCACCCGGGACTAGCGGTACCCACACAGATACGCAGTATTTT
TRBV9,NA,13,TRBD1,TRBJ1-2,CASSAGQDYGYTF,TGTGCCAGCAGCGCGGGACAGGACTATGGCTACACCTTC
TRBV23-1,NA,12,TRBD1,TRBJ1-2,CATPTGNYGYTF,TGCGCCACCCCGACAGGGAACTATGGCTACACCTTC
TRBV5-4,NA,13,TRBD2,TRBJ2-7,CATGGGNAYEQYF,TGTGCCACGGGCGGGGGAAATGCCTACGAGCAGTACTTC
TRBV7-3,NA,15,NA,TRBJ2-7,CASSPTGHSTYEQYF,TGTGCCAGCAGCCCGACGGGACATTCAACCTACGAGCAGTACTTC
TRBV30,NA,14,NA,TRBJ1-1,CAWSVTWMNTEAFF,TGTGCCTGGAGTGTAACCTGGATGAACACTGAAGCTTTCTTT
TRBV25-1,NA,14,NA,TRBJ2-5,CASSVAGGGETQYF,TGTGCCAGCAGTGTGGCAGGGGGAGGCGAGACCCAGTACTTC
TRBV19,NA,15,NA,TRBJ2-6,CASSNLRSGANVLTF,TGTGCCAGTAGCAACCTCAGGTCTGGGGCCAACGTCCTGACTTTC
TRBV9,NA,16,NA,TRBJ2-1,CASSPGTAKATNEQFF,TGTGCCAGCAGCCCCGGGACGGCTAAGGCCACCAATGAGCAGTTCTTC
TRBV3-1,NA,15,TRBD2,TRBJ2-1,CASSQRTSRINEQFF,TGTGCCAGCAGCCAACGGACTAGCCGGATCAATGAGCAGTTCTTC
TRBV3-1,NA,16,TRBD2,TRBJ2-7,CASSQGGLAGGSEQYF,TGTGCCAGCAGCCAAGGGGGACTAGCGGGAGGCAGCGAGCAGTACTTC
TRBV9,NA,13,NA,TRBJ1-1,CASSVGRSTEAFF,TGTGCCAGCAGCGTAGGCAGGTCCACTGAAGCTTTCTTT
TRBV4-2,NA,17,TRBD2,TRBJ2-1,CARVTAGPSGIDNEQFF,TGTGCCAGGGTCACAGCAGGGCCTAGCGGGATCGACAATGAGCAGTTCTTC